Detailed here is one T cell receptor (beta chain). Its antigen remains unknown. This sample was included in a study of graft-versus-host responses after intestinal transplantation. Study-wide background: Following induction with anti-thymocyte globulin, all recipients were given tacrolimus and steroids for two to three years.

The repertoire was sequenced with immunoSEQ multiplex PCR; TCRdb's copy has only in-frame clones and lacks some. Here the sample spans over 100,000 clones, approximately 95% being singletons. Study-wide findings and caveats: Allografts from individuals with graft-donor T cell macrochimerism displayed high graft-versus-host to host-versus-graft clonal ratios. Recipient marrow showed GvH clones, some seen first in ileum or blood.

V was trimmed by 3 bases and J by 2 bases, leaving 17 bases between them. This CDR3 has 16 amino acids. Looked up from germline, CDR1 is SGDLS and CDR2 is YYNGEE. The chain carries TRBV9 and TRBJ1-2; D gene uncertain. The sample in question was unstimulated CD8+ T cells sorted from spleen or lymph node cells, obtained before intestinal transplant. The sequence came from a human donor who received an intestinal transplant. CDR3 bases: TGTGCCAGCAGCGCAGATCGAGGTTTGGACAACTATGGCTACACCTTC. Translating it yields CASSADRGLDNYGYTF.